This TCR beta chain was sequenced for a study of cytomegalovirus exposure and HLA in healthy donors. Background on the study: A subsequent analysis reported that the 100 to 150 validation repertoires were produced on the same platform that had also been used for the approximately 710 first-cohort repertoires. Points from the study as a whole: Reports credit the classifier with highly specific, highly sensitive diagnosis of cytomegalovirus status. Whilst most TCR sequences proved rare, a subset of public TCRs occurred across many donors. The study designated over 150 TCR beta chains cytomegalovirus-associated.

TCRdb keeps only in-frame clones here, not all; method: immunoSEQ multiplex PCR. Among tens of thousands of clones listed, more than 85% were seen once. From germline, CDR1 is MGHRA and CDR2 YSYEKL. The CDR3 covers 20 residues. V lost 0 bases to trimming and J lost 2 bases, with 24 bases between them. Details on this clone: Its antigen is unknown.

This chain joins TRBV4-1 and TRBJ2-3; perhaps TRBD1 as D (5 bases). The source is a woman between 25 and 40 years old in good health and CMV-seronegative. Sequenced input: PBMCs. CDR3 DNA sequence: TGCGCCAGCAGCCAAGAAGTGCCCTGGGCAGGGCCACCCATCACAGATACGCAGTATTTT. Its translation: CASSQEVPWAGPPITDTQYF.